The 13 T cell receptor beta chains given below trace back to one sample, sequenced in a study of CD8 T cells in ankylosing spondylitis. Regarding the study as a whole: For ankylosing spondylitis blood, a TCR beta motif of 8 or 9 highly homologous variants appeared characteristic.

TCRdb re-called the 5' RACE reads with MiXCR, one entry per CDR3 protein. Of 400,000 to 450,000 distinct CDR3 sequences detected, approximately 17% appear once; the ten largest clones hold just over 1%. These receptors' antigens are unknown. Sequencing was performed on blood, either unsorted or a sorted T cell fraction (not recorded which). All receptors derive from a male donor with ankylosing spondylitis.

A few counts support this clonotype. The V gene is TRBV6-1, the J gene TRBJ1-6, with 11 bases matching TRBD1. V trimming: 6 bases; J trimming: 7 bases; junction bases outside the gene matches: 5. CDR1 is MNHNS, CDR2 SASEGT, per germline. The CDR3 totals 15 residues. CDR3: CASSDRDRGNSPLHF. The DNA for the CDR3 is TGTGCCAGCAGCGACCGGGACAGGGGGAATTCACCCCTCCACTTT.

This clonotype was counted between two and nine times. The chain links TRBV6-5 to TRBJ2-1, with 7 bases identical to TRBD2. Germline assignment: CDR1 MNHEY and CDR2 SVGAGI. The CDR3 extends over 14 amino acids. Unmatched junction bases numbered 3, after V lost 2 bases and J lost 5 bases. DNA for the CDR3: TGTGCCAGCAGTTACGGGGGGGAAGACAATGAGCAGTTCTTC. It is translated as CASSYGGEDNEQFF.

A few counts support this clonotype. The chain combines TRBV2 with TRBJ2-1; 7 positions agree with TRBD1. The CDR3 is 15 residues long. The V gene's germline CDR1 is SNHLY and CDR2 FYNNEI. The junction had 6 bases not matched to a gene; V was cut back by 5 bases and J by 2 bases. The CDR3 bases are TGTGCCAGCAGTCGACAGGGTCCCCCCTACAATGAGCAGTTCTTC. The encoded protein is CASSRQGPPYNEQFF.

The sample holds a few counts of this clonotype. V and J are TRBV6-1 and TRBJ2-2; 9 positions match TRBD1. CDR3 length equals 15 residues. Unmatched junction bases numbered 5, after V lost 6 bases and J lost 3 bases. Germline V gene sequence: CDR1 MNHNS, CDR2 SASEGT. CDR3 coding DNA: TGTGCCAGCAGGTCCCGGGACAGGGACACCGGGGAGCTGTTTTTT. Protein: CASRSRDRDTGELFF.

Only a few counts were recorded for this clonotype. The DNA for the CDR3 is TGTGCCAGCAGCTCGGAGACAGACATCTATGGCTACACCTTC. As protein: CASSSETDIYGYTF. The chain uses TRBV5-6 and TRBJ1-2, with D perhaps TRBD1 (5 bases). The CDR3 loop spans 14 amino acids. Germline V gene data show CDR1 as SGHDT and CDR2 as YYEEEE. V was clipped by 3 bases and J by 4 bases, with 13 bases between them.

The chain uses TRBV20-1 and TRBJ2-3; possible D gene TRBD2, 6 bases. The length of the CDR3 is 13 residues. Per germline, CDR1 DFQATT and CDR2 SNEGSKA (reference sequence). V lost 6 bases to trimming and J lost 2 bases, with 12 bases between them. The CDR3 sequence: CSAYGGFTDTQYF. The CDR3 DNA follows: TGCAGTGCCTACGGAGGGTTCACAGATACGCAGTATTTT.

This clonotype showed up just a few times. V is TRBV3-1 and J is TRBJ1-1, with D possibly matching TRBD1 (5 bases). There are 14 residues in the CDR3. V shed 1 base and J shed 5 bases, with 11 bases lying between them. Germline loops: CDR1 LGHDT, CDR2 YNNKEL (reference sequence). The CDR3 spells CASSQGRGFTEAFF. As DNA, the CDR3 is TGTGCCAGCAGCCAAGGCCGGGGGTTTACTGAAGCTTTCTTT.

This clonotype was counted only a few times. This chain joins TRBV4-1 and TRBJ1-2; possibly TRBD1 for D (6 bases). The CDR3 extends over 12 amino acids. Germline CDR1 reads MGHRA; CDR2 reads YSYEKL. The V and J ends lost 4 bases and 8 bases respectively, with 11 bases between them. CDR3 nucleotides: TGCGCCAGCAGCCGTGGAACAGGGGGCTACACCTTC. Translation gives CASSRGTGGYTF.

The chain is built from TRBV4-2 and TRBJ2-7, with 8 bases identical to TRBD1. The germline gives CDR1 LGHNA, CDR2 YNFKEQ. Trimming at V came to 1 base and at J to 3 bases, leaving 11 bases not matched to a gene. The CDR3 has 17 amino acids. Written as DNA, the CDR3 is TGTGCCAGCAGCCAAGTTCAGGCAGGGGGCTCATACTACGAGCAGTACTTC. It yields the protein CASSQVQAGGSYYEQYF.

The chain employs TRBV6-5 and TRBJ2-7; D not certain. CDR1 MNHEY and CDR2 SVGAGI come from the germline V gene. This CDR3 comprises 15 residues. Trimming took 2 bases from V and 3 from J, leaving 14 bases between them. The CDR3 sequence: CASSYRLSTYYEQYF. The CDR3 region has the DNA TGTGCCAGCAGTTACCGGCTCTCTACGTACTACGAGCAGTACTTC.

This clonotype was observed a few times. The gene calls are TRBV11-2 and TRBJ2-1, with a weak D call TRBD2 (5 bases). V shed 5 bases and J shed 3 bases, with 11 bases lying between them. This CDR3 has 14 residues. Germline V gene data show CDR1 as SGHAT and CDR2 as FQNNGV. CDR3 nucleotides: TGTGCCAGCAGCCTGACGGGAAACTACAATGAGCAGTTCTTC. This codes for CASSLTGNYNEQFF.

This clonotype was observed a handful of times. The chain has TRBV6-1 and TRBJ1-5; 8 bases match TRBD1. The junction had 9 bases not matched to a gene; V was cut back by 6 bases and J by 5 bases. Germline V lookup: CDR1 MNHNS, CDR2 SASEGT. The CDR3 is made up of 15 amino acids. CDR3 DNA sequence: TGTGCCAGCAGATCCCCAGGGGGCGCGGATCAGCCCCAGCATTTT. It translates to CASRSPGGADQPQHF.

This clonotype was seen only a few times. J is TRBJ2-7 and V is TRBV20-1, with D perhaps TRBD2 (7 bases). This CDR3 comprises 14 residues. The V end was cut by 6 bases, the J end by 5 bases, with 20 bases between. CDR1 and CDR2 from the germline V gene are DFQATT and SNEGSKA (reference sequence). The CDR3 here is CSARGPTLPNEQYF. The CDR3 coding sequence is TGCAGTGCGCGGGGGCCTACCCTGCCAAACGAGCAGTACTTC.